One sample yielded the 10 T cell receptor beta chains listed below, sequenced in a study of Graves' ophthalmopathy and Graves' hyperthyroidism. Amplification of the TCR beta CDR3 regions used RNA transcripts (as template). RT-PCR was first run with HTBI primers, then multiplex PCR in a second round. MiXCR, applied by TCRdb to the multiplex PCR reads, yields one record per CDR3 protein. The sample holds about 740,000 distinct CDR3 sequences, 40% seen once. What was sequenced was peripheral blood. These receptors all stem from an adult man with Graves' ophthalmopathy.

This clonotype was counted at least ten times. The chain joins TRBV2 to TRBJ1-2, with D perhaps matching TRBD1 (6 bases). Germline CDR1 is SNHLY and CDR2 is FYNNEI. Between the trimmed V and J ends, which lost 4 bases and 13 bases, there was a span of 16 bases. There are 12 residues in the CDR3. For the CDR3, the DNA is TGTGCCAGCAGTGGGACCGGGACAATAGGCACCTTC. It specifies CASSGTGTIGTF.

The V call is TRBV10-1, the J call TRBJ2-2; 12 positions agree with TRBD1. CDR1 is WNHNN, CDR2 SYGVQD, per germline (reference sequence). CDR3 length: 15 residues. V lost 6 bases, J lost 2 bases, and 1 base stayed unmatched. In nucleotides, the CDR3 is TGCGCCAGCAGGGGGACAGGGGGCAACACCGGGGAGCTGTTTTTT. This codes for CASRGTGGNTGELFF.

This chain connects TRBV11-2 to TRBJ2-7, with D unclear. V dropped 5 bases and J dropped 2 bases, with 16 bases sitting between them. Germline V CDR1 and CDR2: SGHAT, FQNNGV. The CDR3 is 15 residues long. Written as DNA, the CDR3 is TGTGCCAGCAGCCAAGACATGGCAGAGCCCTACGAGCAGTACTTC. It codes for CASSQDMAEPYEQYF.

The V call is TRBV2, the J call TRBJ1-1, with a possible D match to TRBD1 (6 bases). The V gene's germline CDR1 is SNHLY and CDR2 FYNNEI. The CDR3 has 15 residues. The ends were cut back, 4 bases at V and 1 base at J, with 13 bases in the middle. The CDR3 bases are TGTGCCAGCAGTGCTGGAGGGGGGTGGAACACTGAAGCTTTCTTT. It encodes CASSAGGGWNTEAFF. Looking up the rest from reference TRBV2 and TRBJ1-1 gives the full variable domain: EPEVTQTPSHQVTQMGQEVILRCVPISNHLYFYWYRQILGQKVEFLVSFYNNEISEKSEIFDDQFSVERPDGSNFTLKIRSTKLEDSAMYFCASSAGGGWNTEAFFGQGTRLTVV.

Notes on this clonotype: A much bigger clone sits one base away, suggesting this may be a read error. The chain recombines TRBV7-3 with TRBJ2-7; 8 nucleotides align to TRBD2. This CDR3 region has 13 residues. J was trimmed by 5 bases and V by 6 bases; bases with no gene match: 6. Germline CDR1 SGHTA, CDR2 FQGTGA. CDR3 sequence (DNA): TGTGCCAGCAGTTACACGGGAGGGGACGAGCAGTACTTC. It specifies CASSYTGGDEQYF.

At least ten counts were recorded for this clonotype. The chain carries TRBV10-3 and TRBJ2-2; D may be TRBD2 (6 bases). This CDR3 is 14 amino acids long. The germline V gene encodes CDR1 ENHRY and CDR2 SYGVKD. V shed 10 bases and J shed 7 bases, with 19 bases lying between them. The CDR3 DNA follows: TGTGCCACCGCGGGGCAGGCACGGGGCGGGGAGCTGTTTTTT. Amino acids: CATAGQARGGELFF.

This chain joins TRBV20-1 and TRBJ2-5; D might be TRBD2 (6 bases). V was trimmed by 0 bases and J by 2 bases, leaving 13 bases between them. CDR1 DFQATT and CDR2 SNEGSKA come from the germline V gene (reference sequence). CDR3 length equals 15 residues. The CDR3 region has the DNA TGCAGTGCTAGAGATCACCGGGAGCTACAAGAGACCCAGTACTTC. Encoded protein: CSARDHRELQETQYF.

With respect to this clonotype: A much more abundant neighbour one base away suggests this may be a read error. This chain joins TRBV10-3 and TRBJ1-6; D not resolved. The CDR3 length is 16 residues. Germline loops: CDR1 ENHRY, CDR2 SYGVKD. The CDR3 DNA is TGTGCCACCAGTGAAAACCGGGGAGTTTATAATTCACCCCTCCACTTT. Protein product: CATSENRGVYNSPLHF.

This chain joins TRBV20-1 and TRBJ1-4; the match to TRBD1 covers 9 bases. Germline loops: CDR1 DFQATT, CDR2 SNEGSKA (reference sequence). V lost 6 bases and J lost 5; bases outside the gene matches: 10. The CDR3 runs 15 residues. Written as DNA, the CDR3 is TGCAGTGCCCTCCGTGGGACAGGGATGAATGAAAAACTGTTTTTT. Translated, it gives CSALRGTGMNEKLFF.

The chain couples TRBV7-9 to TRBJ1-1; possible D gene TRBD1, 5 bases. The germline V and J ends were trimmed by 5 bases and 13 bases, with 11 bases remaining between them. Germline assignment: CDR1 SEHNR and CDR2 FQNEAQ (reference sequence). The CDR3 spans 10 residues. In nucleotides, the CDR3 is TGTGCCAGCAGCCCGGGGGATTTTTTCTTT. Amino acid sequence: CASSPGDFFF.